A selection of T cell receptor beta chains follows, all from one sample in a study of blood T cell repertoires in COVID-19. Method: immunoSEQ multiplex PCR; TCRdb's copy keeps in-frame clones and lacks some. The repertoire holds about 250,000 clones, with just over 85% as singletons. The source material was peripheral blood. Receptors originate from an elderly man with acute or convalescent COVID-19. Each CDR3 is given with its conserved first and last residue. D genes are given only for firm matches. Size tells how often a clone was seen (once, few, many) or the class of an expanded clone, and some rows leave it out.

J gene,CDR3 length,V gene,clone size,D gene,CDR3 protein,CDR3 DNA
TRBJ1-2,14,TRBV5-1,-,TRBD1,CASRPGQGAYGYTF,TGCGCCAGCAGACCGGGACAGGGGGCTTATGGCTACACCTTC
TRBJ1-2,13,TRBV6-5,-,-,CASSLDRNYGYTF,TGTGCCAGCAGTCTCGACAGGAACTATGGCTACACCTTC
TRBJ1-2,13,TRBV7-9,-,-,CASSHVGGHGYTF,TGTGCCAGCAGCCACGTTGGAGGGCATGGCTACACCTTC
TRBJ1-2,13,TRBV11-2,few,-,CASSLGFGYGYTF,TGTGCCAGCAGCTTAGGGTTCGGCTATGGCTACACCTTC
TRBJ2-2,13,TRBV3-1/TRBV3-2,-,-,CASSLGATGELFF,TGTGCCAGCAGTTTAGGGGCCACCGGGGAGCTGTTTTTT
TRBJ2-3,13,TRBV7-9,few,TRBD2,CASSQNFGTKEYF,TGTGCCAGCAGCCAAAATTTCGGGACTAAGGAGTATTTT
TRBJ2-7,12,TRBV29-1,-,-,CSVEDTGAEQYF,TGCAGCGTTGAAGATACGGGTGCCGAGCAGTACTTC
TRBJ2-7,12,TRBV6-6,-,TRBD1,CASGTGGYEQYF,TGTGCCAGCGGGACAGGGGGCTACGAGCAGTACTTC
TRBJ2-7,19,TRBV7-6,-,TRBD2,CASSRGLAGGSLASYEQYF,TGTGCCAGCAGCCGAGGACTAGCGGGGGGATCACTTGCCTCCTACGAGCAGTACTTC
TRBJ1-6,17,TRBV27,-,-,CASSFGLLSSYNSPLHF,TGTGCCAGCAGTTTCGGACTCCTAAGCTCCTATAATTCACCCCTCCACTTT
TRBJ1-2,15,TRBV25-1,-,TRBD1,CASSKGQANNYGYTF,TGTGCCAGCAGTAAGGGACAGGCAAATAACTATGGCTACACCTTC
TRBJ2-7,14,TRBV6-5,-,TRBD1,CASSNNRGPYEQYF,TGTGCCAGCAGCAATAACAGGGGGCCCTACGAGCAGTACTTC
TRBJ1-5,12,TRBV12-3/TRBV12-4,-,-,CASSRGLKPQHF,TGTGCCAGCAGCCGCGGGCTGAAGCCCCAGCATTTT
TRBJ1-2,14,TRBV5-6,-,-,CASRYRSGGYGYTF,TGTGCCAGCAGGTACCGGAGTGGCGGCTATGGCTACACCTTC
TRBJ2-5,17,TRBV1,few,-,CTSSQDSGIPQQETQYF,TGCACCAGCAGCCAAGATAGCGGAATACCACAGCAAGAGACCCAGTACTTC
TRBJ1-2,15,TRBV5-5,-,TRBD1,CASRKTGAENYGYTF,TGTGCCAGCAGAAAGACAGGGGCCGAGAACTATGGCTACACCTTC
TRBJ2-7,15,TRBV18,-,TRBD1,CASSQGQVGSYEQYF,TGTGCCAGCTCACAAGGACAGGTGGGATCCTACGAGCAGTACTTC
TRBJ2-3,14,TRBV4-1,once,-,CASSLADLPDTQYF,TGCGCCAGCAGCCTCGCCGACTTACCAGATACGCAGTATTTT
TRBJ2-2,17,TRBV19,-,TRBD2,CASISVSGLDMTGELFF,TGTGCCAGTATTAGCGTCTCGGGACTAGATATGACCGGGGAGCTGTTTTTT